Shown below are 19 T cell receptor beta chains from a single sample sequenced in a study of shared clonotypes between healthy human individuals (dated by TCRdb to 2018 to 2020). Receptor libraries were prepared by the immunoSEQ multiplex PCR assay. Here the immuneACCESS table is served through TCRdb, limited to in-frame sequences with V and J called. Missing clones are a known gap in these copies; in checked studies unresolved V genes cover under half, and the rest lacks a known reason. The sample table records hundreds of thousands of clones; over 65% of these occur just once. The ten most abundant clones make up approximately 1.6% of the sample. Sequenced input: memory CD4+ T cells sorted from blood. What the cell subset or site label conveys for this sample: CD45RA-negative fraction. The receptors stem from a woman in her thirties in good health.

The chain combines TRBV18 with TRBJ2-3, with TRBD2 matching 11 bases. There are 16 residues in the CDR3. Trimming at V came to 6 bases and at J to 5 bases, leaving 10 bases not matched to a gene. In germline, CDR1 is KGHSH, CDR2 LQKENI. CDR3 residues: CASSVGLAAEVDTQYF. In DNA form, the CDR3 reads TGTGCCAGCTCCGTGGGACTAGCGGCCGAGGTAGATACGCAGTATTTT.

The genes are TRBV7-7 and TRBJ2-7, with a tentative D call TRBD2 (6 bases). Per germline, CDR1 SSHAT and CDR2 FNYEAQ (reference sequence). The CDR3 sequence is 16 residues long. V lost 1 base and J 3 bases, leaving 16 bases between the germline ends. CDR3 in amino acids: CASSLDGSNRYYEQYF. The CDR3, as DNA: TGTGCCAGCAGCTTAGACGGGAGCAACCGCTACTACGAGCAGTACTTC.

This chain connects TRBV11-2 to TRBJ1-2; D is unclear. Trimming left V 1 base short and J 5 bases short, with 8 bases between. The CDR3 runs to 13 residues. From germline, CDR1 is SGHAT and CDR2 FQNNGV. The CDR3 is CASSLGMGYGYTF. The CDR3, as DNA: TGTGCCAGCAGCTTAGGGATGGGATATGGCTACACCTTC.

This chain joins TRBV4-1 and TRBJ1-5; perhaps TRBD1 as D (5 bases). The V end lost 4 bases, the J end lost 7 bases, and 14 bases lay between the germline ends. The CDR3 sequence is 14 residues long. Germline values: CDR1 MGHRA, CDR2 YSYEKL. This CDR3 reads CASSPRDLRQPQHF. Written as DNA, the CDR3 is TGCGCCAGCAGCCCCCGGGACCTCCGGCAGCCCCAGCATTTT.

This clone was detected a few times. The chain joins TRBV7-2 to TRBJ1-1; no firm D call. CDR1 and CDR2 from the germline V gene are SGHTA and FQGNSA. CDR3 length equals 14 residues. The V end was cut by 5 bases, the J end by 1 base, with 11 bases between. The CDR3 nucleotides are TGTGCCAGCAGCAGACAAACAAGGAACACTGAAGCTTTCTTT. Its translation is CASSRQTRNTEAFF.

The chain has TRBV5-1 and TRBJ2-7; the D gene is possibly TRBD2 (6 bases). With 0 bases removed from V and 6 bases from J, the gap between germline ends came to 16 bases. The CDR3 consists of 15 residues. CDR1 and CDR2 (germline): SGHRS, YFSETQ. The CDR3 sequence: CASSLVGAGLREQYF. CDR3 sequence (DNA): TGCGCCAGCAGCTTGGTTGGGGCGGGACTCCGCGAGCAGTACTTC.

The chain uses TRBV29-1 and TRBJ1-3, with D hard to call. Per the germline V gene, CDR1 is SQVTM and CDR2 is ANQGSEA. V was shortened by 5 bases and J by 5 bases, with 10 bases between the two germline ends. This CDR3 has 12 residues. CDR3 region: CSVSLSRNTIYF. CDR3 nucleotide sequence: TGCAGCGTTTCCCTTTCCCGAAACACCATATATTTT.

The CDR3: CAIRGPGSGETQYF. The DNA of the CDR3 is TGTGCCATCAGGGGACCAGGCAGCGGGGAGACCCAGTACTTC. The rearrangement links TRBV10-3 to TRBJ2-5, with D perhaps TRBD2 (6 bases). V lost 6 bases and J 5 bases, leaving 16 bases between the germline ends. Germline loops: CDR1 ENHRY, CDR2 SYGVKD. The CDR3 has 14 amino acids.

The rearrangement links TRBV28 to TRBJ2-7; 10 nucleotides align to TRBD1. CDR1 and CDR2 from the germline V gene are MDHEN and SYDVKM. Trimming removed 6 bases from V and 2 bases from J; junction bases left unmatched: 13. This CDR3 is 17 amino acids long. CDR3 in DNA: TGTGCCAGCAGACCCCGGCGTACCGGGACAGGGGCCTACGAGCAGTACTTC. Protein product: CASRPRRTGTGAYEQYF.

This chain connects TRBV19 to TRBJ2-5; 8 bases map to TRBD2. Germline V gene lookup returns CDR1 LNHDA and CDR2 SQIVND (reference sequence). This CDR3 region has 16 residues. With V trimmed by 3 bases and J by 5 bases, 11 bases remained unmatched. The CDR3: CASSIGVLAVRETQYF. The DNA of the CDR3 is TGTGCCAGTAGTATCGGCGTACTAGCGGTTAGGGAGACCCAGTACTTC. Drawing the rest from reference TRBV19 and TRBJ2-5, the complete variable domain is DGGITQSPKYLFRKEGQNVTLSCEQNLNHDAMYWYRQDPGQGLRLIYYSQIVNDFQKGDIAEGYSVSREKKESFPLTVTSAQKNPTAFYLCASSIGVLAVRETQYFGPGTRLLVL.

The chain joins TRBV15 to TRBJ1-2, with D possibly TRBD1 on 6 matching bases. Trimming took 1 base from V and 4 from J, leaving 16 bases between them. This CDR3 is 16 amino acids long. Germline CDR1 reads LNHNV; CDR2 reads YYDKDF (reference sequence). DNA for the CDR3: TGTGCCACCAGCAGAGTCATAGGGGGAACGGGCTATGGCTACACCTTC. It codes for CATSRVIGGTGYGYTF.

The chain joins TRBV19 to TRBJ2-1; TRBD2 matches at 14 bases. The germline V gene has CDR1 LNHDA and CDR2 SQIVND (reference sequence). J was trimmed by 10 bases and V by 3 bases; bases with no gene match: 8. This CDR3 region has 16 residues. The DNA for the CDR3 is TGTGCCAGTAGTATTCCCCCGGGACTAGCGGGAGCGGAGCAGTTCTTC. This codes for CASSIPPGLAGAEQFF.

As for this clone: The same CDR3 can be traced to other DNA sequences in this sample. V usage is TRBV5-6 and J usage is TRBJ1-3, with D maybe TRBD1 (5 bases). Trimming removed 4 bases from V and 2 bases from J, with 10 bases in between. The CDR3 has 14 amino acids. Germline CDR1 reads SGHDT; CDR2 reads YYEEEE. The CDR3 nucleotides read TGTGCCAGCAGCCGACCAGGGCCTGGAAACACCATATATTTT. It encodes CASSRPGPGNTIYF.

This clone was detected once. V gene TRBV29-1 combines with J gene TRBJ2-4, with TRBD2 identical over 10 bases. CDR1 is SQVTM and CDR2 is ANQGSEA in the germline V gene. The CDR3 extends over 14 amino acids. After removal of 2 bases from V and 7 bases from J, the junction contained 5 bases not matched to a gene. CDR3 nucleotide sequence: TGCAGCGTTGAAACCGGGACTAGCGTGAACATTCAGTACTTC. This translates into CSVETGTSVNIQYF.

This sequence joins TRBV2 and TRBJ2-3; D is possibly TRBD1 or TRBD2 (6 bases each). CDR3 size: 12 residues. Germline V gene data show CDR1 as SNHLY and CDR2 as FYNNEI. The V gene lost 6 bases and the J gene lost 5 bases, with 9 bases spanning the gap. The CDR3 DNA reads as TGTGCCAGCAGCAAGGGGGGAGATACGCAGTATTTT. This codes for CASSKGGDTQYF.

The V and J genes are TRBV5-5 and TRBJ2-7; D is possibly TRBD1 (7 bases). Germline V CDR1 and CDR2: SGHKS, YYEKEE (reference sequence). V dropped 0 bases and J dropped 0 bases, with 10 bases sitting between them. CDR3 length: 15 amino acids. This CDR3 is CASSLGGDSSYEQYF. In DNA form, the CDR3 reads TGTGCCAGCAGCTTGGGCGGGGACAGCTCCTACGAGCAGTACTTC.

This chain links TRBV5-1 with TRBJ2-5; D uncertain. The germline V and J ends were trimmed by 3 bases and 5 bases, with 8 bases remaining between them. Germline-derived CDR1 and CDR2 are SGHRS and YFSETQ. The CDR3 totals 12 residues. The CDR3 DNA is TGCGCCAGCAGCTCTGGTTGGGAGACCCAGTACTTC. This sequence encodes CASSSGWETQYF.

The chain carries TRBV6-1 and TRBJ2-2; 9 bases align to TRBD2. The germline CDR1 and CDR2 sequences are MNHNS and SASEGT. Trimming cost V 4 bases and J 9 bases; bases outside gene matches: 3. The CDR3 is 13 residues long. CDR3 sequence: CASSAGTSWELFF. The CDR3 nucleotides are TGTGCCAGCAGTGCGGGGACTAGCTGGGAGCTGTTTTTT.

V and J are TRBV19 and TRBJ1-4; tentatively, D is TRBD1 (5 bases). Germline V gene lookup returns CDR1 LNHDA and CDR2 SQIVND (reference sequence). The CDR3 contains 15 residues. Trimming removed 5 bases from V and 10 bases from J, with 20 bases in between. The CDR3 here is CASSPGTEAGGKLFF. The DNA for the CDR3 is TGTGCCAGTAGTCCGGGAACAGAGGCGGGGGGAAAACTGTTTTTT.